What follows are 24 T cell receptor beta chains derived from one specimen sequenced in a study of blood T cell repertoires in COVID-19 (TCRdb year 2020). Library preparation employed the immunoSEQ multiplex PCR assay. Imported from immuneACCESS, the table was reduced by TCRdb to in-frame sequences with V and J called. These copies leave out some clones; in studies compared against another copy, an unresolved V gene accounts for under half, and the cause of the remainder is not known. Here the sample has 130,000 to 150,000 clones; about four fifths occur a single time. Jointly, the top ten make up more than 2.5% of the sample. The material sequenced was peripheral blood. The receptors stem from a woman of 80 years or more with acute or convalescent COVID-19.

The chain employs TRBV19 and TRBJ1-3; D might be TRBD1 (5 bases). Germline loops: CDR1 LNHDA, CDR2 SQIVND (reference sequence). V was trimmed by 9 bases and J by 0 bases, leaving 12 bases between them. This CDR3 is built from 14 residues. CDR3 nucleotides: TGTGCCAGCGGGACTTCCAGCTCTGGAAACACCATATATTTT. Its translation: CASGTSSSGNTIYF.

The chain has TRBV5-1 and TRBJ2-7; D call uncertain. From germline, CDR1 is SGHRS and CDR2 YFSETQ. The CDR3 runs to 14 residues. Deletions cut 0 bases from V and 3 bases from J, with 10 bases between. The DNA for the CDR3 is TGCGCCAGCAGCTTGGATCGCAGTAACTACGAGCAGTACTTC. Translating it yields CASSLDRSNYEQYF.

The chain joins TRBV3-1 (or the pseudogene TRBV3-2) to TRBJ1-1; no definite D call. This CDR3 region has 12 residues. Germline V gene sequence: CDR1 LGHDT, CDR2 YNNKEL (reference sequence). V was cut by 4 bases and J by 11 bases, with 14 bases left in between. The chain's CDR3 is CASSPGRFGAFF. CDR3 in DNA: TGTGCCAGCAGCCCAGGCCGTTTTGGGGCTTTCTTT.

The rearrangement uses TRBV12-3 or TRBV12-4 and TRBJ1-3, with a tentative D call TRBD1 (5 bases). Between the trimmed V and J ends, which lost 3 bases and 10 bases, there was a span of 13 bases. This CDR3 region has 13 residues. The CDR3 region is CASSLGGEDTIYF. In nucleotides, the CDR3 is TGTGCCAGCAGTTTGGGAGGGGAAGATACCATATATTTT.

The chain joins TRBV4-1 to TRBJ2-7; 8 positions match TRBD2. Germline CDR1 is MGHRA and CDR2 is YSYEKL. This CDR3 spans 18 amino acids. V lost 1 base and J lost 1; bases outside the gene matches: 12. The CDR3 loop reads CASSQVRGGSYPSYEQYF. CDR3 DNA sequence: TGCGCCAGCAGCCAAGTACGCGGGGGGTCCTACCCTTCCTACGAGCAGTACTTC.

The chain recombines TRBV12-3 or TRBV12-4 with TRBJ1-1; 11 bases are a match to TRBD1. V trimming: 5 bases; J trimming: 10 bases; junction bases outside the gene matches: 3. CDR3 size: 12 residues. CDR3 region: CASSPDRGLAFF. CDR3 DNA: TGTGCCAGCAGTCCGGACAGGGGGCTAGCTTTCTTT.

This clone was counted a single time. The chain combines TRBV30 with TRBJ1-5; 9 bases align to TRBD1. Germline lookup yields CDR1 GTSNPN and CDR2 SVGIG (reference sequence). V gave up 4 bases and J gave up 7 bases; unmatched junction bases: 5. This CDR3 region has 13 residues. CDR3 coding DNA: TGTGCCTGGACGAGGGACAGGGACCAGCCCCAGCATTTT. This sequence encodes CAWTRDRDQPQHF.

In this sample, this clone turned up a few times. This rearrangement joins TRBV30 to TRBJ1-5, with 7 positions matching TRBD1. J gave up 7 bases and V 3 bases, and 6 bases lay outside the gene matches. The V gene's germline CDR1 is GTSNPN and CDR2 SVGIG (reference sequence). CDR3 length: 13 amino acids. CDR3 DNA: TGTGCCTGGAGCCTCGGGACAGCGCAGCCCCAGCATTTT. Translated: CAWSLGTAQPQHF.

The chain combines TRBV7-3 with TRBJ2-1, with 7 bases lining up with TRBD2. Trimming removed 4 bases from V and 5 bases from J; junction bases left unmatched: 2. Germline V lookup: CDR1 SGHTA, CDR2 FQGTGA. This CDR3 has 13 amino acids. CDR3 loop: CASSSGTNNEQFF. CDR3 in DNA: TGTGCCAGCAGCTCCGGGACTAACAATGAGCAGTTCTTC.

This chain joins TRBV18 and TRBJ2-3; D is unresolved. CDR3 length: 12 residues. The germline CDR1 and CDR2 sequences are KGHSH and LQKENI. With 5 bases removed from V and 4 bases from J, the gap between germline ends came to 7 bases. CDR3 region: CASSSYSDTQYF. Written as DNA, the CDR3 is TGTGCCAGCTCATCCTACTCAGATACGCAGTATTTT.

This clone was picked up one time. The gene calls are TRBV11-2 and TRBJ1-2; D perhaps matches TRBD1 (6 bases). Germline V gene lookup returns CDR1 SGHAT and CDR2 FQNNGV. V was clipped by 3 bases and J by 6 bases, with 11 bases between them. The CDR3 length is 13 residues. CDR3 bases: TGTGCCAGCAGCTTTTTCCAGGGGAATGGCTACACCTTC. Its protein product is CASSFFQGNGYTF.

The J gene is TRBJ1-2, the V gene TRBV2; 10 bases agree with TRBD1. The CDR3 spans 14 residues. The germline CDR1 and CDR2 sequences are SNHLY and FYNNEI. After removal of 11 bases from V and 1 base from J, the junction contained 7 bases not matched to a gene. Here the CDR3 reads CAGDRDRGNYGYTF. CDR3 nucleotides: TGTGCCGGAGACCGGGACAGGGGTAACTATGGCTACACCTTC.

This chain uses TRBV7-8 with TRBJ1-4; maybe TRBD1 (5 bases). V was pared by 0 bases and J by 8 bases, with 13 bases between. Germline V gene data show CDR1 as SGHVS and CDR2 as FQNEAQ. The CDR3 spans 15 residues. CDR3 sequence (DNA): TGTGCCAGCAGCTTAGCCGGGGGGGGTTGGGAAAAACTGTTTTTT. Protein: CASSLAGGGWEKLFF.

This chain uses TRBV27 with TRBJ1-1, with 8 nucleotides matching TRBD1. The CDR3 is 17 residues long. Germline V gives CDR1 MNHEY, CDR2 SMNVEV (reference sequence). Losses at the gene ends were 6 bases for V and 1 base for J; bases not matched to a gene: 13. The DNA for the CDR3 is TGTGCCAGCAGGATCATCCGGACAGGGAGGGAGAACACTGAAGCTTTCTTT. It specifies CASRIIRTGRENTEAFF.

The chain joins TRBV5-1 to TRBJ1-4, with 9 bases that match TRBD1. The CDR3 is 17 amino acids. Unmatched junction bases numbered 7, after V lost 4 bases and J lost 0 bases. Germline V gene data show CDR1 as SGHRS and CDR2 as YFSETQ. The DNA for the CDR3 is TGCGCCAGCAGCCCAGGGACAGGGAGGACAACTAATGAAAAACTGTTTTTT. It translates to CASSPGTGRTTNEKLFF.

The chain has TRBV18 and TRBJ1-4; 8 nucleotides match TRBD1. The CDR3 extends over 19 amino acids. Germline CDR1 KGHSH, CDR2 LQKENI. The V and J ends lost 1 base and 8 bases, in that order; junction bases with no gene match: 18. The CDR3 spells CASSPRAGQAARRVEKLFF. Here the CDR3 DNA reads TGTGCCAGCTCACCACGGGCGGGACAGGCCGCTCGACGAGTAGAAAAACTGTTTTTT.

This clone was found once. The rearrangement joins TRBV3-1 (or the pseudogene TRBV3-2) to TRBJ2-7; 7 nucleotides match TRBD1. This CDR3 comprises 14 residues. V trimming: 4 bases; J trimming: 2 bases; junction bases outside the gene matches: 5. The germline gives CDR1 LGHDT, CDR2 YNNKEL (reference sequence). This CDR3 is CASSLGQIAYEQYF. The CDR3 nucleotides are TGTGCCAGCAGCCTGGGACAGATCGCCTACGAGCAGTACTTC.

The J gene is TRBJ2-1, the V gene TRBV5-1, with 12 bases identical to TRBD2. Germline loops: CDR1 SGHRS, CDR2 YFSETQ. V was clipped by 4 bases and J by 2 bases; unmatched bases: 4. The CDR3 covers 16 residues. The CDR3 coding sequence is TGCGCCAGCAGCGTGACTAGCGGGGGCCCCTACAATGAGCAGTTCTTC. It is translated as CASSVTSGGPYNEQFF.

The V call is TRBV2, the J call TRBJ1-6; 7 bases line up with TRBD1. V shed 7 bases and J 8 bases; nucleotides not matched to a gene: 11. The length of the CDR3 is 15 residues. Germline loops: CDR1 SNHLY, CDR2 FYNNEI. CDR3 sequence (DNA): TGTGCCAGCATTGTCGAAAAGGGGGCGCATTCACCCCTCCACTTT. Protein product: CASIVEKGAHSPLHF.

This chain links TRBV3-1 (or the pseudogene TRBV3-2) with TRBJ2-3, with no clear D. CDR1 is LGHDT, CDR2 YNNKEL, per germline (reference sequence). CDR3 length equals 13 residues. V was pared by 0 bases and J by 5 bases, with 6 bases between. CDR3 sequence: CASSQDGGDTQYF. The CDR3 coding sequence is TGTGCCAGCAGCCAAGACGGTGGAGATACGCAGTATTTT.

The chain employs TRBV11-3 and TRBJ2-3; D is perhaps TRBD1 (5 bases). Germline CDR1 is SGHNT and CDR2 is YENEEA. This CDR3 comprises 13 residues. The ends were cut back, 2 bases at V and 4 bases at J, with 7 bases in the middle. The CDR3 nucleotides read TGTGCCAGCAGCTTACAGGGTGCAGATACGCAGTATTTT. Its protein product is CASSLQGADTQYF.

The rearrangement links TRBV30 to TRBJ2-1; D is possibly TRBD1 (5 bases). In germline, CDR1 is GTSNPN, CDR2 SVGIG (reference sequence). The V end lost 2 bases, the J end lost 5 bases, and 13 bases lay between the germline ends. This CDR3 has 14 amino acids. CDR3: CAWSTRGADNEQFF. DNA of the CDR3: TGTGCCTGGAGTACACGTGGGGCCGACAATGAGCAGTTCTTC.

The rearrangement links TRBV5-6 to TRBJ2-3, with 11 bases lining up with TRBD2. J gave up 11 bases and V 0 bases, and 2 bases lay outside the gene matches. This CDR3 spans 13 amino acids. Germline CDR1 SGHDT, CDR2 YYEEEE. The CDR3, as DNA: TGTGCCAGCAGCTTGGGGGGGACTAGCGGGCAGTATTTT. It yields the protein CASSLGGTSGQYF.

The chain links TRBV30 to TRBJ2-3; 14 nucleotides agree with TRBD2. Germline V gene lookup returns CDR1 GTSNPN and CDR2 SVGIG (reference sequence). CDR3 length equals 16 residues. The junction had 8 bases not matched to a gene; V was cut back by 8 bases and J by 1 base. CDR3 nucleotide sequence: TGTGCCCGAGGACTAGCGGGGGGACCCCGCACAGATACGCAGTATTTT. This sequence encodes CARGLAGGPRTDTQYF.